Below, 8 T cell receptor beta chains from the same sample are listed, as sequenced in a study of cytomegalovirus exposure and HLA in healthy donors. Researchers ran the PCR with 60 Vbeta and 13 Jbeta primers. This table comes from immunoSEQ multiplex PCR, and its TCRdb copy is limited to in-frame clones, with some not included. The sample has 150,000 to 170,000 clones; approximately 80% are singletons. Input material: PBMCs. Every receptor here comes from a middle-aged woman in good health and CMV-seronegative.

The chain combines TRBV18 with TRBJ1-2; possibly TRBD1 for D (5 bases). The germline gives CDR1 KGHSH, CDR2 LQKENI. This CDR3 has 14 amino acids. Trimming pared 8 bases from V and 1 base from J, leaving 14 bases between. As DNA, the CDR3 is TGTGCCAGCGATTCAAGGGGCCTTAACTATGGCTACACCTTC. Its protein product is CASDSRGLNYGYTF.

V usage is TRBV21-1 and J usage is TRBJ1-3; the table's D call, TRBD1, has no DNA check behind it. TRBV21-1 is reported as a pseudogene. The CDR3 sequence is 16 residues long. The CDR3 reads CASSKRQANSGNTIYF. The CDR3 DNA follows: TGTGCCAGCAGCAAACGACAGGCCAACTCTGGAAACACCATATATTTT.

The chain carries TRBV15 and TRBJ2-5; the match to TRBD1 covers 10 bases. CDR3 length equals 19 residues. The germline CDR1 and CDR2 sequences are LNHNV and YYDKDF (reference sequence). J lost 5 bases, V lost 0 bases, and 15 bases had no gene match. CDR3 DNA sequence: TGTGCCACCAGCAGAGATCAGGGAGGGACAGGGGTAGGCGGGGAGACCCAGTACTTC. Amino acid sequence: CATSRDQGGTGVGGETQYF. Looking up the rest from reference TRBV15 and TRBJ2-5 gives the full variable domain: DAMVIQNPRYQVTQFGKPVTLSCSQTLNHNVMYWYQQKSSQAPKLLFHYYDKDFNNEADTPDNFQSRRPNTSFCFLDIRSPGLGDTAMYLCATSRDQGGTGVGGETQYFGPGTRLLVL.

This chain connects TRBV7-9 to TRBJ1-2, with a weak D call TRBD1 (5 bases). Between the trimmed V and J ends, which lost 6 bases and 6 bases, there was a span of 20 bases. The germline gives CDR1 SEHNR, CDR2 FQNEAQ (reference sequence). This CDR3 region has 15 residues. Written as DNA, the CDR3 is TGTGCCAGCAGTTCTGGCGGGGGGGTGGTCGATGGCTACACCTTC. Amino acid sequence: CASSSGGGVVDGYTF.

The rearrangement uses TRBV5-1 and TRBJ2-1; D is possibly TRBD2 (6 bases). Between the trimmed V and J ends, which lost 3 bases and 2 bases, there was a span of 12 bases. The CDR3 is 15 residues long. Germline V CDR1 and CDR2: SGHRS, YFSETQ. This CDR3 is CASSSGGVAYNEQFF. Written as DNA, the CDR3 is TGCGCCAGCAGCTCCGGCGGGGTTGCCTACAATGAGCAGTTCTTC.

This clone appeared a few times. Written as DNA, the CDR3 is TGCGCCAGCAGCCATGGGACAGGGGGTGAAAAACTGTTTTTT. Protein product: CASSHGTGGEKLFF. The chain is built from TRBV5-1 and TRBJ1-4, with 11 nucleotides matching TRBD1. V lost 4 bases and J lost 7; bases outside the gene matches: 3. The germline V gene has CDR1 SGHRS and CDR2 YFSETQ. CDR3 length: 14 amino acids.

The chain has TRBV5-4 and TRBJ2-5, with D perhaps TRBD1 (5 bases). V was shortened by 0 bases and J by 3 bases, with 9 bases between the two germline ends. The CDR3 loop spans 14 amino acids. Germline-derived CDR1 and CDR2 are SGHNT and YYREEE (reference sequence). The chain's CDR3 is CASSLVDSKETQYF. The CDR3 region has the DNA TGTGCCAGCAGCTTGGTTGACAGTAAAGAGACCCAGTACTTC.

CDR3 bases: TGTGCCAGCAGCGGACCGGGAACCCTAACCGGCTACACCTTC. This gives the protein CASSGPGTLTGYTF. The V and J genes are TRBV6-1 and TRBJ1-2; no reliable D call. Deletions cut 6 bases from V and 8 bases from J, with 19 bases between. The germline V gene has CDR1 MNHNS and CDR2 SASEGT. This CDR3 is 14 amino acids long.